This T cell receptor (beta chain) was retrieved from a study of blood T cell repertoires in COVID-19. At the level of the study: Collection of acute and convalescent COVID-19 samples took place in the United States, Italy and Spain.

This clone was found a few times. Source study methods: Using reference gene primer amplification, nucleated cell counts were estimated. Some clones are missing from TCRdb's copy, which holds only in-frame ones; the method was immunoSEQ multiplex PCR. Clonal size and the V and J genes are those of that table, whereas D and trimming came from the DNA. The data hold roughly 17,000 clones, with roughly 86% observed a single time. V was pared by 3 bases and J by 12 bases, with 15 bases between. Looked up from germline, CDR1 is GTSNPN and CDR2 is SVGIG (reference sequence). This CDR3 comprises 12 residues.

This chain uses TRBV30 with TRBJ2-1; TRBD2 might be the D (5 bases). Material for sequencing was peripheral blood. This clonotype was obtained from a human donor in a cohort sampled during active COVID-19. The CDR3 loop reads CAWSSTPGLQFF. The DNA of the CDR3 is TGTGCCTGGAGCAGTACACCGGGATTGCAGTTCTTC.